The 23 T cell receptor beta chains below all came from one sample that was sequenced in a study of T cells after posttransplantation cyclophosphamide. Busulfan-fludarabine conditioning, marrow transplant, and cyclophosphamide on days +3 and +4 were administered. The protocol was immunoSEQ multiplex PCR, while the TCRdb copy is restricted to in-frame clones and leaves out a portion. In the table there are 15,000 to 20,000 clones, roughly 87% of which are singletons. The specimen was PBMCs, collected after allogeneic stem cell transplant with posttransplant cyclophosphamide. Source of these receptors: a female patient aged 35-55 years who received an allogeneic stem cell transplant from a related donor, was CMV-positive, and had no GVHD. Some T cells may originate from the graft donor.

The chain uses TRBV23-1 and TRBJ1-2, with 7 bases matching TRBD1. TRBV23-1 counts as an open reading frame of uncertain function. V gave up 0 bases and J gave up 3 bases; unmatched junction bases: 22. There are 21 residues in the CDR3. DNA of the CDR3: TGCGCCAGCAGTCAATCGAGCTTGAACCGGGACAGAGGACCCTTTTACTATGGCTACACCTTC. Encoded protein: CASSQSSLNRDRGPFYYGYTF.

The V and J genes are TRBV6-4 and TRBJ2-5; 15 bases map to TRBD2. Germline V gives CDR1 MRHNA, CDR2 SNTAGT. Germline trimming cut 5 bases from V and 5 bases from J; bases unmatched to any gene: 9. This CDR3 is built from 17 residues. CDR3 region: CASSSLGTSGRSETQYF. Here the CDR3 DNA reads TGTGCCAGCAGTTCCCTTGGGACTAGCGGGAGGTCCGAGACCCAGTACTTC.

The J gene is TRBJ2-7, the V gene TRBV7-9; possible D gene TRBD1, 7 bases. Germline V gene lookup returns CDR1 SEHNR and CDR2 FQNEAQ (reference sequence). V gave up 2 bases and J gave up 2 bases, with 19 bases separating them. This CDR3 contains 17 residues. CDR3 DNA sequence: TGTGCCAGCAGCTTAAGCGCGGGACAGACCTTTCCCTACGAGCAGTACTTC. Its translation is CASSLSAGQTFPYEQYF.

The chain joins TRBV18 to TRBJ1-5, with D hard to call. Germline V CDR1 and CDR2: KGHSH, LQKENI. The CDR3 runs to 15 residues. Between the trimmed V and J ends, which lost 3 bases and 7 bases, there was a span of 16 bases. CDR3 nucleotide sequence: TGTGCCAGCTCACCCGACGGGCTGAGCGGCCAGCCCCAGCATTTT. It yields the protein CASSPDGLSGQPQHF.

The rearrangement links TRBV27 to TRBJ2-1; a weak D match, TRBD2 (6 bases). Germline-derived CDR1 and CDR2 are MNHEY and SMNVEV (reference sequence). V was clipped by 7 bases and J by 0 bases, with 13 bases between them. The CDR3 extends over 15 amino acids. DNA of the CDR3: TGTGCCAGCAAGGGTCGGGAGCTCTCCTACAATGAGCAGTTCTTC. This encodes CASKGRELSYNEQFF.

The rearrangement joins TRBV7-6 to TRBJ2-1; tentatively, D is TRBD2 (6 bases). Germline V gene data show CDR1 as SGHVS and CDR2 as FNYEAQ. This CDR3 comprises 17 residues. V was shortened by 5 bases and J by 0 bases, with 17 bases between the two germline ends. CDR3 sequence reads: CASSPRPGGDSYNEQFF. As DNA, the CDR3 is TGTGCCAGCAGCCCCCGTCCCGGGGGAGACTCCTACAATGAGCAGTTCTTC.

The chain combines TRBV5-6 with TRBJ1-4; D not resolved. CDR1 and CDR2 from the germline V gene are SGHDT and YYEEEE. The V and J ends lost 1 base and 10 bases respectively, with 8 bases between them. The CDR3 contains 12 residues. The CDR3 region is CASSLIGGKLFF. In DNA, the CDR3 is TGTGCCAGCAGCTTGATCGGCGGAAAACTGTTTTTT.

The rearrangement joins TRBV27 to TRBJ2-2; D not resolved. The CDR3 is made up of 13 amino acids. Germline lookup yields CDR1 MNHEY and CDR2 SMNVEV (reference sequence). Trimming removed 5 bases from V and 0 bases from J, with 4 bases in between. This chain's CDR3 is CASSTANTGELFF. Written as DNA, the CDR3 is TGTGCCAGCAGTACAGCGAACACCGGGGAGCTGTTTTTT.

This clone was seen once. CDR3 nucleotide sequence: TGTGCCAGCAGATTACAGGGAGCCTACGAGCAGTACTTC. It encodes CASRLQGAYEQYF. The V gene is TRBV6-5, the J gene TRBJ2-7; tentative D call: TRBD1 (6 bases). CDR1 is MNHEY, CDR2 SVGAGI, per germline. The V end lost 6 bases, the J end lost 2 bases, and 11 bases lay between the germline ends. The length of the CDR3 is 13 residues.

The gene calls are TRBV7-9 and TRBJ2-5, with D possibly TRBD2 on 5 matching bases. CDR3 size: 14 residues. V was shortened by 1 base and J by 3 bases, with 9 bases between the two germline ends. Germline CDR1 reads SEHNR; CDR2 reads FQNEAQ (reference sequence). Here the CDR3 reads CASSLGAGKETQYF. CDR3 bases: TGTGCCAGCAGCTTAGGGGCCGGGAAAGAGACCCAGTACTTC.

CDR3 sequence: CASSWGKGNYGYTF. CDR3 DNA: TGTGCCAGCAGCTGGGGCAAAGGCAACTATGGCTACACCTTC. This chain links TRBV28 with TRBJ1-2, with a possible D match to TRBD1 (5 bases). V lost 6 bases, J lost 2 bases, and 13 bases lay in between. The length of the CDR3 is 14 residues. The germline gives CDR1 MDHEN, CDR2 SYDVKM.

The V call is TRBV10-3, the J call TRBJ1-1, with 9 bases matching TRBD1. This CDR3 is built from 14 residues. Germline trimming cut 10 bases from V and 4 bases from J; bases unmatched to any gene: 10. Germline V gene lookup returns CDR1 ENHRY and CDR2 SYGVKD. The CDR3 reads CATRTGVGSTEAFF. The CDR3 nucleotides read TGTGCCACCAGGACAGGGGTTGGGAGCACTGAAGCTTTCTTT.

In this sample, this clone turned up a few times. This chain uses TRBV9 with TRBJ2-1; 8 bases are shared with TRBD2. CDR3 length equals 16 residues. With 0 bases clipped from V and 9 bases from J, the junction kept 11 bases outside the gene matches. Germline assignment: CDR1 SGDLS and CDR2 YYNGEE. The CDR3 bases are TGTGCCAGCAGCGTAGGGATAGCGGGGAGGATCAGTGAGCAGTTCTTC. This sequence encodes CASSVGIAGRISEQFF.

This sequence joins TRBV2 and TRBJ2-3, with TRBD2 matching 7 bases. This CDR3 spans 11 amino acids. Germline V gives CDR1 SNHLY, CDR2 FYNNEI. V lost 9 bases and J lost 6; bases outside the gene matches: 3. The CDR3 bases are TGTGCCAGGATGGGGGGGGATACGCAGTATTTT. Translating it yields CARMGGDTQYF.

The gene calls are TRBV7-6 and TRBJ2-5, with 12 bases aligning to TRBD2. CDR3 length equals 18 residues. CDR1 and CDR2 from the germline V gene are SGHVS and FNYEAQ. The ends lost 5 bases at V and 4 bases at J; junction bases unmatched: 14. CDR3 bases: TGTGCCAGCAGCCCCACCCGACCGGGACTAGCGGGTCGAGAGACCCAGTACTTC. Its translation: CASSPTRPGLAGRETQYF. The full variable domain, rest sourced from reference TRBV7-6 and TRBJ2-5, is GAGVSQSPRYKVTKRGQDVALRCDPISGHVSLYWYRQALGQGPEFLTYFNYEAQQDKSGLPNDRFSAERPEGSISTLTIQRTEQRDSAMYRCASSPTRPGLAGRETQYFGPGTRLLVL.

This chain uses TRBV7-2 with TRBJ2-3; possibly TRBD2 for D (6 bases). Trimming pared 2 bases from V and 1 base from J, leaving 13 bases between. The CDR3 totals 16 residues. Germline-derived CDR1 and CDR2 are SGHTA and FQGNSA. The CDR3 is CASSLLAGSRTDTQYF. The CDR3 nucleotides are TGTGCCAGCAGCTTATTGGCGGGATCCCGCACAGATACGCAGTATTTT.

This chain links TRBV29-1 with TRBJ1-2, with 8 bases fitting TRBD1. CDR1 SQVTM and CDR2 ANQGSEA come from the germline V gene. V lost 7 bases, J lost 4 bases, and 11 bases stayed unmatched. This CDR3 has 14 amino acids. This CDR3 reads CSAQLGGQGYGYTF. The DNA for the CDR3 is TGCAGCGCCCAGCTAGGCGGACAGGGCTATGGCTACACCTTC.

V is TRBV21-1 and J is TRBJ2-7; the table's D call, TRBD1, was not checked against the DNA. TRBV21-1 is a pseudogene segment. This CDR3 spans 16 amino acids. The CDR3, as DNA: TGTGCCAGCAGCATCCGGACAGTGCTCCTTCGGTACGAGCAGTACTTC. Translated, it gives CASSIRTVLLRYEQYF.

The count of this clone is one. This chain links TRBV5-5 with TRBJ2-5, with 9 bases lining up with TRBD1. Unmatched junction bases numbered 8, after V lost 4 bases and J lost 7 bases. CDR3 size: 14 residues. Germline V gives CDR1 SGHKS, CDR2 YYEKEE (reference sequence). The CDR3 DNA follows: TGTGCCAGCAGCCCGGAGGGACAGGGTGTGACCCAGTACTTC. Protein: CASSPEGQGVTQYF. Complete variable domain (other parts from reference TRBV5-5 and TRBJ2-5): DAGVTQSPTHLIKTRGQQVTLRCSPISGHKSVSWYQQVLGQGPQFIFQYYEKEERGRGNFPDRFSARQFPNYSSELNVNALLLGDSALYLCASSPEGQGVTQYFGPGTRLLVL.

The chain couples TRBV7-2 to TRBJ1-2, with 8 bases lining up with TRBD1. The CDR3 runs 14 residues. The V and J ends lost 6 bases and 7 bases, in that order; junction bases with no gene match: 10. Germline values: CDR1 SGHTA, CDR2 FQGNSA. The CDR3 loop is CASSQDQGQAGYTF. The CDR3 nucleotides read TGTGCCAGCAGTCAAGACCAGGGACAGGCTGGCTACACCTTC.

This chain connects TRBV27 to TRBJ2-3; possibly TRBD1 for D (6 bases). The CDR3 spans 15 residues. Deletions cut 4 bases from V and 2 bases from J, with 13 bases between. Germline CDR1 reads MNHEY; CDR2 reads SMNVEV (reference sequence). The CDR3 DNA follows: TGTGCCAGCAGTTGGAGCTGGGACACCACAGATACGCAGTATTTT. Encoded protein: CASSWSWDTTDTQYF.

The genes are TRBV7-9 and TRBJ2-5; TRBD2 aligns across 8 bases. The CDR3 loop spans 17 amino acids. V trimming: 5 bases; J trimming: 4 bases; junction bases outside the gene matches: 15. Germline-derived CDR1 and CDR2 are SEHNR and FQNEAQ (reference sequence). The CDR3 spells CASSPRGSGRPGETQYF. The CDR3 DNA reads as TGTGCCAGCAGCCCTCGGGGGAGCGGGAGACCTGGAGAGACCCAGTACTTC.

The CDR3, as DNA: TGCGCCAGCAGCCTCGGGCAGGGCCCTTTCTCCTACGAGCAGTACTTC. The encoded protein is CASSLGQGPFSYEQYF. The chain recombines TRBV5-1 with TRBJ2-7; weak D call: TRBD1 (5 bases). This CDR3 has 16 residues. Trimming removed 4 bases at V and 0 bases at J, with 17 bases between. Germline CDR1 is SGHRS and CDR2 is YFSETQ.